This TCR beta chain stems from a study of blood T cell repertoires in COVID-19. Study information: Sources were T cells, B-cell-depleted T cells, or PBMCs; the material itself was cDNA or gDNA.

The germline V gene encodes CDR1 SGHTA and CDR2 FQGNSA. The CDR3 is 15 amino acids. Between the trimmed V and J ends, which lost 5 bases and 1 base, there was a span of 14 bases. Generated by immunoSEQ multiplex PCR, the TCRdb table keeps only in-frame clones and is missing some. The sample records some 220,000 clones, 84% being singletons. This sequence joins TRBV7-2 and TRBJ1-2; weak D call: TRBD1 (6 bases). The sample consisted of peripheral blood. The clonotype was recovered from a woman between 55 and 75 years old with acute or convalescent COVID-19. Here the CDR3 reads CASSVDSGDNYGYTF. The CDR3 nucleotides read TGTGCCAGCAGCGTGGACAGCGGAGATAACTATGGCTACACCTTC.